This T cell receptor beta chain was sequenced for a study of neoadjuvant anti-PD-1 for oral cavity cancer. Study summary: Patients without progression received a fourth nivolumab dose around day 43, then surgical resection on days 50-56. Broader study findings: TCR analyses covered only a few patients per response group.

Time point in this sample: after neoadjuvant nivolumab, at surgical resection. Cohort: HPV-negative, locally advanced oral cavity squamous cell carcinoma patients. Measured with immunoSEQ multiplex PCR; TCRdb has only the in-frame clones, and not every one. Here the sample spans around 37,000 clones, around two fifths being singletons. This clone was recorded many times. Antigen unknown. Material: tumor tissue, obtained after nivolumab (anti-PD-1) treatment. This TCR was recovered from a person aged 35-79 years with oral cavity squamous cell carcinoma.

The CDR3 is CASSAGRTNQPQHF. The DNA for the CDR3 is TGTGCCAGTAGTGCCGGCAGGACCAATCAGCCCCAGCATTTT. This chain links TRBV19 with TRBJ1-5; unclear D gene. The V gene's germline CDR1 is LNHDA and CDR2 SQIVND (reference sequence). This CDR3 comprises 14 residues. The V gene lost 5 bases and the J gene lost 3 bases, with 11 bases spanning the gap.